One and the same sample provided the 21 T cell receptor beta chains below, sequenced in a study of neurological immune-mediated disorders. TCRdb redid the calling of the 5' RACE reads with MiXCR, one entry per CDR3 protein. The sample has 55,000 to 75,000 distinct CDR3 sequences, approximately 15% seen once. Time point in this sample: longitudinal time-point 1 (baseline). The sequenced sample was PBMCs. These receptors all stem from a female donor with HTLV-1-associated myelopathy (HAM/TSP).

This clonotype was recorded a few times. V usage is TRBV7-2 and J usage is TRBJ1-5; no clear D gene. CDR1 SGHTA and CDR2 FQGNSA come from the germline V gene. The CDR3 consists of 14 residues. V lost 2 bases to trimming and J lost 5 bases, with 10 bases between them. The CDR3 is CASSLIEGYQPQHF. CDR3 DNA sequence: TGTGCCAGCAGCTTAATTGAGGGTTATCAGCCCCAGCATTTT.

This clonotype was picked up many times. This rearrangement joins TRBV28 to TRBJ1-4; D possibly corresponds to TRBD1 (6 bases). The CDR3 totals 17 residues. Trimming left V 4 bases short and J 0 bases short, with 15 bases between. The germline V gene encodes CDR1 MDHEN and CDR2 SYDVKM. The CDR3 loop reads CASSWTEETPTNEKLFF. CDR3 nucleotide sequence: TGTGCCAGCAGTTGGACAGAAGAGACACCAACTAATGAAAAACTGTTTTTT.

This clonotype was observed many times. The genes are TRBV12-3 or TRBV12-4 and TRBJ1-4; D is perhaps TRBD1 (5 bases). The CDR3 is 14 residues long. Deletions cut 4 bases from V and 8 bases from J, with 14 bases between. CDR3 DNA sequence: TGTGCCAGCAGTTCATGGGGGGGTTGGGAAAAACTGTTTTTT. Translation gives CASSSWGGWEKLFF.

This clonotype showed up just a few times. V gene TRBV29-1 combines with J gene TRBJ2-3; the D call may be TRBD1 or TRBD2 (5 bases each). V dropped 6 bases and J dropped 1 base, with 14 bases sitting between them. CDR3 size: 14 residues. CDR1 and CDR2 from the germline V gene are SQVTM and ANQGSEA. CDR3 sequence (DNA): TGCAGCGTCCCCAATAGGGACCGCACAGATACGCAGTATTTT. Encoded protein: CSVPNRDRTDTQYF.

Ten or more counts support this clonotype. The chain couples TRBV4-2 to TRBJ2-2; D might be TRBD2 (5 bases). This CDR3 is 16 amino acids long. Trimming removed 0 bases from V and 4 bases from J, with 12 bases in between. Germline V lookup: CDR1 LGHNA, CDR2 YNFKEQ. Here the CDR3 DNA reads TGTGCCAGCAGCCAAGATCCCCGGGGATCCACCGGGGAGCTGTTTTTT. Its protein is CASSQDPRGSTGELFF.

In this sample, this clonotype turned up many times. The chain uses TRBV25-1 and TRBJ2-3; unclear D gene. The V gene's germline CDR1 is MGHDK and CDR2 SYGVNS. This CDR3 is built from 17 residues. V lost 6 bases and J lost 0, with 19 bases in between. Written as DNA, the CDR3 is TGTGCCAGCAGCCCTGGCTGGAGTGCCTCGAGCACAGATACGCAGTATTTT. Its translation: CASSPGWSASSTDTQYF. The entire variable domain, with the rest obtained from reference TRBV25-1 and TRBJ2-3, is as follows: EADIYQTPRYLVIGTGKKITLECSQTMGHDKMYWYQQDPGMELHLIHYSYGVNSTEKGDLSSESTVSRIRTEHFPLTLESARPSHTSQYLCASSPGWSASSTDTQYFGPGTRLTVL.

This clonotype was seen ten or more times. The genes are TRBV18 and TRBJ2-3; D is undetermined. V was cut by 4 bases and J by 2 bases, with 10 bases left in between. CDR3 length: 14 amino acids. The germline CDR1 and CDR2 sequences are KGHSH and LQKENI. DNA for the CDR3: TGTGCCAGCTCACGCGGAACGACCACAGATACGCAGTATTTT. This encodes CASSRGTTTDTQYF.

There are many counts of this clonotype. The CDR3 DNA is TGTGCCAGCAGCTTCGTCAGTTCCTACGAGCAGTACTTC. Amino acid sequence: CASSFVSSYEQYF. The chain uses TRBV5-6 and TRBJ2-7; D is ambiguous. The germline V and J ends were trimmed by 2 bases and 1 base, with 7 bases remaining between them. Germline V gene sequence: CDR1 SGHDT, CDR2 YYEEEE. CDR3 length equals 13 residues.

The chain recombines TRBV19 with TRBJ1-4, with D perhaps TRBD1 (5 bases). Per germline, CDR1 LNHDA and CDR2 SQIVND (reference sequence). The CDR3 runs 13 residues. V lost 3 bases and J 7 bases, leaving 9 bases between the germline ends. The CDR3 coding sequence is TGTGCCAGTAGTATGTCTGGGGCTGAAAAACTGTTTTTT. As protein: CASSMSGAEKLFF.

This chain links TRBV7-8 with TRBJ2-1; the match to TRBD2 covers 9 bases. The CDR3 extends over 16 amino acids. V dropped 1 base and J dropped 2; count of bases not matched to a gene: 3. Germline V gives CDR1 SGHVS, CDR2 FQNEAQ. The CDR3 here is CASSLVGGGAYNEQFF. In nucleotides, the CDR3 is TGTGCCAGCAGCTTAGTTGGCGGGGGGGCCTACAATGAGCAGTTCTTC. Filled out from reference TRBV7-8 and TRBJ2-1, the complete variable domain reads GAGVSQSPRYKVAKRGQDVALRCDPISGHVSLFWYQQALGQGPEFLTYFQNEAQLDKSGLPSDRFFAERPEGSVSTLKIQRTQQEDSAVYLCASSLVGGGAYNEQFFGPGTRLTVL.

This clonotype was recorded many times. This rearrangement joins TRBV20-1 to TRBJ2-1, with TRBD1 matching over 7 bases. J was trimmed by 0 bases and V by 0 bases; bases with no gene match: 8. Germline V CDR1 and CDR2: DFQATT, SNEGSKA (reference sequence). The CDR3 is 17 residues long. The CDR3: CSAREGRGLSSYNEQFF. Written as DNA, the CDR3 is TGCAGTGCTAGAGAAGGAAGGGGGCTGAGCTCCTACAATGAGCAGTTCTTC.

The sample holds many counts of this clonotype. The chain has TRBV5-5 and TRBJ2-2; TRBD1 matches 11 bases. The V gene's germline CDR1 is SGHKS and CDR2 YYEKEE (reference sequence). Trimming took 2 bases from V and 3 from J; bases not matched to a gene: 3. This CDR3 is 16 amino acids long. The CDR3 bases are TGTGCCAGCAGCTTCGGACAGGGGGCCTACACCGGGGAGCTGTTTTTT. This translates into CASSFGQGAYTGELFF. Looking up the rest from reference TRBV5-5 and TRBJ2-2 gives the full variable domain: DAGVTQSPTHLIKTRGQQVTLRCSPISGHKSVSWYQQVLGQGPQFIFQYYEKEERGRGNFPDRFSARQFPNYSSELNVNALLLGDSALYLCASSFGQGAYTGELFFGEGSRLTVL.

This clonotype was detected ten times or more. The V and J genes are TRBV5-1 and TRBJ2-3; TRBD1 might be the D (5 bases). Germline loops: CDR1 SGHRS, CDR2 YFSETQ. V was clipped by 0 bases and J by 3 bases, with 11 bases between them. CDR3 length equals 15 residues. The CDR3 loop reads CASSLGQRRTDTQYF. In DNA form, the CDR3 reads TGCGCCAGCAGCTTGGGACAGCGCAGGACAGATACGCAGTATTTT.

In regard to this clonotype: A read error is possible here, since a much larger clone lies one base away. The gene calls are TRBV27 and TRBJ2-3; D unclear. The CDR3 loop spans 14 amino acids. In germline, CDR1 is MNHEY, CDR2 SMNVEV (reference sequence). In DNA form, the CDR3 reads TGTGCCAGCAGTTTATACCTAGTCACAGAAACGCAGTATTTT. It codes for CASSLYLVTETQYF.

The table lists this clonotype with many counts. The J gene is TRBJ2-7, the V gene TRBV5-1, with no clear D. The germline V gene encodes CDR1 SGHRS and CDR2 YFSETQ. The CDR3 consists of 12 residues. The V and J ends lost 0 bases and 5 bases respectively, with 6 bases between them. CDR3 bases: TGCGCCAGCAGCTTGGACTATAACGAGCAGTACTTC. Its protein product is CASSLDYNEQYF.

This clonotype has ten or more counts. The chain uses TRBV12-3 or TRBV12-4 and TRBJ2-5, with D perhaps TRBD1 (6 bases). This CDR3 is 15 amino acids long. V was pared by 0 bases and J by 0 bases, with 8 bases between. CDR3 bases: TGTGCCAGCAGTTTAGCCGGGACAAACCAAGAGACCCAGTACTTC. Translating it yields CASSLAGTNQETQYF.

Ten or more counts support this clonotype. The genes are TRBV7-8 and TRBJ2-1; 11 nucleotides align to TRBD2. CDR3 size: 15 residues. Germline V CDR1 and CDR2: SGHVS, FQNEAQ. Trimming took 5 bases from V and 7 from J; bases not matched to a gene: 7. The CDR3 here is CASSAVIAGGNEQFF. In nucleotides, the CDR3 is TGTGCCAGCAGCGCAGTCATAGCGGGGGGGAATGAGCAGTTCTTC.

This clonotype was recorded at least ten times. This sequence joins TRBV3-1 and TRBJ2-1; D perhaps matches TRBD1 (5 bases). Germline assignment: CDR1 LGHDT and CDR2 YNNKEL (reference sequence). The CDR3 loop spans 16 amino acids. V dropped 1 base and J dropped 3 bases, with 13 bases sitting between them. CDR3 sequence (DNA): TGTGCCAGCAGCCAAGGGTTAAGGGGAATCTACAATGAGCAGTTCTTC. Amino acid sequence: CASSQGLRGIYNEQFF.

The table lists this clonotype with many counts. This rearrangement joins TRBV10-3 to TRBJ2-5, with TRBD2 matching over 11 bases. The V segment lost 6 bases and the J segment 2 bases; nucleotides outside the gene matches: 2. Germline lookup yields CDR1 ENHRY and CDR2 SYGVKD. The CDR3 extends over 14 amino acids. The CDR3 here is CAISLAGGQETQYF. As DNA, the CDR3 is TGTGCCATCAGCCTAGCGGGGGGACAAGAGACCCAGTACTTC.

This clonotype was seen many times. This chain links TRBV20-1 with TRBJ2-7; TRBD1 agrees at 8 bases. In germline, CDR1 is DFQATT, CDR2 SNEGSKA (reference sequence). The CDR3 sequence is 12 residues long. The trim removed 4 bases at V and 4 bases at J, leaving 3 bases unmatched. The CDR3 sequence is CSATTGVYEQYF. In nucleotides, the CDR3 is TGCAGTGCTACGACAGGGGTATACGAGCAGTACTTC.

This clonotype was counted many times. The germline gene is not matched at one end of the junction; a read error may be the cause. This chain joins TRBV20-1 and TRBJ1-4; TRBD1 might be the D (5 bases). There are 14 residues in the CDR3. In germline, CDR1 is DFQATT, CDR2 SNEGSKA (reference sequence). CDR3 bases: TGCAGTGCTCGAGACAGAAAAACTAATGAAAAACTGTTTTTT. Translation: CSARDRKTNEKLFF.